This is a list of T cell receptor beta chains from one sample in a study of OX40 agonist ivuxolimab in advanced cancers. Sequencing used immunoSEQ multiplex PCR; TCRdb keeps in-frame clones, though not all of them. The table lists about 78,000 clones, about 80% of them singletons, with around 0.44% in the top ten. The sample in question was CD4+ or CD8+ T cells sorted from blood, obtained in a trial of the OX40 agonist ivuxolimab. Receptors originate from an adult with an advanced solid tumor such as melanoma, head and neck, liver or kidney cancer. Each CDR3 is given with its conserved first and last residue. The order of the fields is clone size, D gene, J gene, V gene, CDR3 DNA, CDR3 protein. The D gene is left open where the match is weak. The size of a clone is reported for some rows only, either as once, few or many, or as a class for expanded clones.

clone_size: -; d_call: -; j_call: TRBJ2-3; v_call: TRBV2; cdr3_nt: TGTGCCAGCAGTGCGGACACGAGGTCCACAGATACGCAGTATTTT; cdr3_aa: CASSADTRSTDTQYF
clone_size: -; d_call: -; j_call: TRBJ2-1; v_call: TRBV7-2; cdr3_nt: TGTGCCAGCAGCTTAAGTAATGGCAGGGTTGGAAATGAGCAGTTCTTC; cdr3_aa: CASSLSNGRVGNEQFF
clone_size: -; d_call: TRBD2; j_call: TRBJ2-4; v_call: TRBV28; cdr3_nt: TGTGCCAGCAGTCTAGCGGGGGGAGCCAAAAACATTCAGTACTTC; cdr3_aa: CASSLAGGAKNIQYF
clone_size: few; d_call: -; j_call: TRBJ1-5; v_call: TRBV30; cdr3_nt: TGTGCCTGGAGGGGTGGGGGTGTTAATCAGCCCCAGCATTTT; cdr3_aa: CAWRGGGVNQPQHF
clone_size: once; d_call: -; j_call: TRBJ1-5; v_call: TRBV7-8; cdr3_nt: TGTGCCAGCAGCTTAGGGACGGGGGGGGAGTGGCAGCCCCAGCATTTT; cdr3_aa: CASSLGTGGEWQPQHF
clone_size: -; d_call: -; j_call: TRBJ1-1; v_call: TRBV14; cdr3_nt: TGTGCCAGCAGCCAAGATCGTGGTCGTAGGAACACTGAAGCTTTCTTT; cdr3_aa: CASSQDRGRRNTEAFF
clone_size: -; d_call: -; j_call: TRBJ2-5; v_call: TRBV5-1; cdr3_nt: TGCGCCTCCCAGCGGGTCCAAGAGACCCAGTACTTC; cdr3_aa: CASQRVQETQYF
clone_size: -; d_call: -; j_call: TRBJ1-2; v_call: TRBV19; cdr3_nt: TGTGCCAGTAGTATACGACAGATCTATGGCTACACCTTC; cdr3_aa: CASSIRQIYGYTF
clone_size: -; d_call: -; j_call: TRBJ1-3; v_call: TRBV7-6; cdr3_nt: TGTGCCAGCAGCTTCATGAATAAGAGCTCTGGAAACACCATATATTTT; cdr3_aa: CASSFMNKSSGNTIYF
clone_size: -; d_call: -; j_call: TRBJ2-1; v_call: TRBV4-1; cdr3_nt: TGCGCCAGCAGCCACCTTGCGGGACTTGACTACAATGAGCAGTTCTTC; cdr3_aa: CASSHLAGLDYNEQFF
clone_size: once; d_call: TRBD1; j_call: TRBJ2-7; v_call: TRBV5-5; cdr3_nt: TGTGCCAGCAGCCGGACAGGGGATTACGAGCAGTACTTC; cdr3_aa: CASSRTGDYEQYF
clone_size: -; d_call: -; j_call: TRBJ1-1; v_call: TRBV2; cdr3_nt: TGTGCCAGCAGGTGGGAGAGGAGTAACACTGAAGCTTTCTTT; cdr3_aa: CASRWERSNTEAFF
clone_size: -; d_call: -; j_call: TRBJ1-5; v_call: TRBV28; cdr3_nt: TGTGCCAGCAGGAACACAGGGAGCCGTCAGCCCCAGCATTTT; cdr3_aa: CASRNTGSRQPQHF
clone_size: -; d_call: TRBD1; j_call: TRBJ2-1; v_call: TRBV5-1; cdr3_nt: TGCGCCAGCAGCATAACCGGGACAGGAGGGTACAATGAGCAGTTCTTC; cdr3_aa: CASSITGTGGYNEQFF
clone_size: -; d_call: -; j_call: TRBJ2-5; v_call: TRBV29-1; cdr3_nt: TGCAGCGTAGTACCTCAGGGGAGGGAGACCCAGTACTTC; cdr3_aa: CSVVPQGRETQYF
clone_size: -; d_call: -; j_call: TRBJ2-1; v_call: TRBV9; cdr3_nt: TGTGCCAGCAGCCCCTTGGGTAGCTACAATGAGCAGTTCTTC; cdr3_aa: CASSPLGSYNEQFF
clone_size: -; d_call: TRBD2; j_call: TRBJ2-7; v_call: TRBV4-3; cdr3_nt: TGCGCCAGCAGCCTGACTAGCTGGGGGGAGCAGTACTTC; cdr3_aa: CASSLTSWGEQYF
clone_size: -; d_call: -; j_call: TRBJ2-2; v_call: TRBV28; cdr3_nt: TGTGCCAGCAGTCCCGTTTATGTGGGAGGGGAGCTGTTTTTT; cdr3_aa: CASSPVYVGGELFF
clone_size: -; d_call: TRBD2; j_call: TRBJ2-1; v_call: TRBV18; cdr3_nt: TGTGCCAGCTCACCGAGCTTTCCGCGGGAGGAGCAGTTCTTC; cdr3_aa: CASSPSFPREEQFF
clone_size: once; d_call: -; j_call: TRBJ1-1; v_call: TRBV6-4; cdr3_nt: TGTGCCAGCAGCCTGACAGCAGAATACACTGAAGCTTTCTTT; cdr3_aa: CASSLTAEYTEAFF
clone_size: -; d_call: -; j_call: TRBJ2-4; v_call: TRBV15; cdr3_nt: TGTGCCACCAGCAGAGAAGCGGCGGGAGCCAAAAACATTCAGTACTTC; cdr3_aa: CATSREAAGAKNIQYF
clone_size: once; d_call: TRBD1; j_call: TRBJ2-6; v_call: TRBV28; cdr3_nt: TGTGCCAGCGAAGGGGGCCCTGGGGCCAACGTCCTGACTTTC; cdr3_aa: CASEGGPGANVLTF
clone_size: -; d_call: TRBD1; j_call: TRBJ2-1; v_call: TRBV7-9; cdr3_nt: TGTGCCAGCAGCTCCCGGGACAGGGGGAATGAGCAGTTCTTC; cdr3_aa: CASSSRDRGNEQFF
clone_size: -; d_call: TRBD1; j_call: TRBJ2-3; v_call: TRBV10-1; cdr3_nt: TGCGCCAGCAGCCGGACAGGATGGGATACGCAGTATTTT; cdr3_aa: CASSRTGWDTQYF
clone_size: -; d_call: TRBD1; j_call: TRBJ2-2; v_call: TRBV2; cdr3_nt: TGTGCCAGCAGCTGGGGACAGGGGTCCACCGGGGAGCTGTTTTTT; cdr3_aa: CASSWGQGSTGELFF
clone_size: few; d_call: -; j_call: TRBJ2-5; v_call: TRBV2; cdr3_nt: TGTGCCAGCAGTGGGAAGACCCAGTACTTC; cdr3_aa: CASSGKTQYF
clone_size: -; d_call: TRBD2; j_call: TRBJ2-1; v_call: TRBV27; cdr3_nt: TGTGCCAGCAGTTTATTTGGACTAGCGGGCCCTTCCTACAATGAGCAGTTCTTC; cdr3_aa: CASSLFGLAGPSYNEQFF
clone_size: -; d_call: TRBD2; j_call: TRBJ2-5; v_call: TRBV7-2; cdr3_nt: TGTGCCAGCAGCATAACTAGCGGGGAGACCCAGTACTTC; cdr3_aa: CASSITSGETQYF
clone_size: -; d_call: -; j_call: TRBJ1-2; v_call: TRBV5-1; cdr3_nt: TGCGCCAGCAGCCCAGGACCGTATGGCTACACCTTC; cdr3_aa: CASSPGPYGYTF
clone_size: -; d_call: TRBD1; j_call: TRBJ1-2; v_call: TRBV5-1; cdr3_nt: TGCGCCAGCACTCGGACCCAAGGGGGCCCCAATGGCTATGGCTACACCTTC; cdr3_aa: CASTRTQGGPNGYGYTF
clone_size: -; d_call: TRBD1; j_call: TRBJ1-2; v_call: TRBV28; cdr3_nt: TGTGCCTCTAGGCGGGACAGCCTCTATGGCTACACCTTC; cdr3_aa: CASRRDSLYGYTF